The sequence of this T cell receptor (beta chain) was determined in a study of OX40 agonist ivuxolimab in advanced cancers. Here immunoSEQ multiplex PCR was the method, and the copy in TCRdb shows in-frame clones only, minus some. The table has tens of thousands of clones, about 86% seen once; the top ten hold 0.88%. The CDR3 consists of 13 residues. V was clipped by 3 bases and J by 8 bases, with 13 bases between them. The germline CDR1 and CDR2 sequences are LNHNV and YYDKDF (reference sequence). Sample: CD4+ or CD8+ T cells sorted from blood, taken in a trial of the OX40 agonist ivuxolimab. V gene TRBV15 combines with J gene TRBJ1-2; D is undetermined. The source is an adult with an advanced solid tumor such as melanoma, head and neck, liver or kidney cancer. The CDR3 region has the DNA TGTGCCACCAGCAGCATATTCCAGAACGGCTACACCTTC. Its protein product is CATSSIFQNGYTF.